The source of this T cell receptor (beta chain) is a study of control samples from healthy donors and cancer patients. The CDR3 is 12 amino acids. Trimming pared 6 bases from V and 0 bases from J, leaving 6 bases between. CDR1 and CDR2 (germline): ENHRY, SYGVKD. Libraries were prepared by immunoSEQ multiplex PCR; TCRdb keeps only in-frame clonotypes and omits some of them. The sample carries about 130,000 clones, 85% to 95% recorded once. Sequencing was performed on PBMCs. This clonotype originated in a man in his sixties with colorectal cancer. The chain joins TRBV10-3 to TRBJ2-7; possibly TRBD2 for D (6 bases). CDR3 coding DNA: TGTGCCATCAGCGGGGGCTCCTACGAGCAGTACTTC. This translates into CAISGGSYEQYF.